Listed below are T cell receptor beta chains from one sample, sequenced in a study of T cell responses to AZD1222 COVID-19 vaccine. The data were produced by immunoSEQ multiplex PCR, yet TCRdb's version contains in-frame clones alone and is incomplete. The sample lists 100,000 to 130,000 clones; roughly 90% were seen once. Sequences were derived from peripheral blood, sampled 28 days after the second AZD1222 dose. The receptors come from an adult who received the AZD1222 COVID-19 vaccine. The CDR3 runs from the conserved cysteine through the conserved F or W. D genes are given only for firm matches. Some rows have no size entry. The others give once, few or many, or a class for an expanded clone.

d_call j_call cdr3_length clone_size v_call cdr3_nt cdr3_aa
- TRBJ2-2 17 - TRBV7-2 TGTGCCAGCAGCCCGCGGGACGGGTCGAGGCGGACCGGGGAGCTGTTTTTT CASSPRDGSRRTGELFF
TRBD2 TRBJ2-7 15 once TRBV7-7 TGTGCCAGCAGCTTGAATAGCGGGAGTATCAACGAGCAGTACTTC CASSLNSGSINEQYF
TRBD1 TRBJ1-3 18 once TRBV29-1 TGCAGCGTTGAAGAGGGAAAGACAGGGGGCATTTCTGGAAACACCATATATTTT CSVEEGKTGGISGNTIYF
TRBD2 TRBJ2-7 14 - TRBV4-1 TGCGCCAGCAGCCAACCCGGGACTACGGACGAGCAGTACTTC CASSQPGTTDEQYF
TRBD1 TRBJ1-2 17 - TRBV27 TGTGCCAGCAGTTGGGTCGGACAGGGACTTTTGCACTATGGCTACACCTTC CASSWVGQGLLHYGYTF
- TRBJ1-1 16 - TRBV15 TGTGCCACCAGCAGAGATCCGAGGGGCGCCCTCACTGAAGCTTTCTTT CATSRDPRGALTEAFF
- TRBJ2-1 11 - TRBV28 TGTGCCAGCACCAACTACAATGAGCAGTTCTTC CASTNYNEQFF
TRBD1 TRBJ1-1 14 - TRBV6-6 TGTGCCAGCAGTTACAGGACAGGGAGGACTGAAGCTTTCTTT CASSYRTGRTEAFF
- TRBJ1-2 15 - TRBV9 TGTGCCAGCAGTCCTGATGAGGAGTTCCACTATGGCTACACCTTC CASSPDEEFHYGYTF
- TRBJ1-5 14 - TRBV7-8 TGTGCCAGCAGCTCCGACAGCTCCAATCAGCCCCAGCATTTT CASSSDSSNQPQHF
- TRBJ2-7 12 - TRBV6-5 TGTGCCAGCAGTTCCAGGGGTTACGAGCAGTACTTC CASSSRGYEQYF
- TRBJ1-1 15 - TRBV7-9 TGTGCCAGCAGCCCAGCGGGGGGCAGGTACACTGAAGCTTTCTTT CASSPAGGRYTEAFF
- TRBJ2-1 11 - TRBV7-2 TGTGCCAGCAGCCCCTGGGATGAGCAGTTCTTC CASSPWDEQFF
- TRBJ2-7 13 few TRBV5-1 TGCGCCAGCAGCGGGGACTTGGTCGGCGAGCAGTACTTC CASSGDLVGEQYF
TRBD1 TRBJ2-7 14 - TRBV18 TGTGCCAGCTCACCTCGACAGGGTGCCTACGAGCAGTACTTC CASSPRQGAYEQYF
TRBD2 TRBJ2-7 14 - TRBV28 TGTGCCAGCAATTTATCTAGCGGGATCTACGAGCAGTACTTC CASNLSSGIYEQYF
- TRBJ2-3 14 - TRBV6-5 TGTGCCAGCACCATTCTGGGACCTCCGAATACGCAGTATTTT CASTILGPPNTQYF
- TRBJ1-5 14 - TRBV10-2 TGCGCCAGCAGTGAGCATGGGTCCCATCAGCCCCAGCATTTT CASSEHGSHQPQHF
- TRBJ2-7 15 - TRBV4-1 TGCGCCAGCAGCCAAGAGGACCGCTCCGGGGACGAGCAGTACTTC CASSQEDRSGDEQYF
- TRBJ1-2 11 - TRBV12-3/TRBV12-4 TGTGCCAGCAGTCGTAACTATGGCTACACCTTC CASSRNYGYTF
- TRBJ2-3 14 - TRBV24-1 TGTGCCACCAGTGATTCAACGCGCCCAGATACGCAGTATTTT CATSDSTRPDTQYF
- TRBJ1-1 13 - TRBV29-1 TGCAGCGTTGAAGTCGGGGGCAGAACTGAAGCTTTCTTT CSVEVGGRTEAFF
TRBD1 TRBJ2-4 15 - TRBV5-5 TGTGCCAGCAGCTTGGTTACAGGGGCGGGAAACATTCAGTACTTC CASSLVTGAGNIQYF
TRBD1 TRBJ2-7 14 - TRBV5-1 TGCGCCAGCAGCTTGGTGGCAGGGGGCTACGAGCAGTACTTC CASSLVAGGYEQYF
- TRBJ1-5 17 - TRBV4-2 TGTGCCAGCAGCCAAGATCAGGGGTCCTATAGCAATCAGCCCCAGCATTTT CASSQDQGSYSNQPQHF
- TRBJ1-1 13 - TRBV24-1 TGTGCCACCAGTGATGCGGGACGGCCTGAAGCTTTCTTT CATSDAGRPEAFF
- TRBJ2-7 14 - TRBV4-2 TGTGCCAGCAGCCAAGGGACAAACTCCTACGAGCAGTACTTC CASSQGTNSYEQYF
- TRBJ1-2 13 - TRBV10-3 TGTGCCATCAGTGAGTCGACCTACTATGGCTACACCTTC CAISESTYYGYTF
TRBD1 TRBJ1-2 18 - TRBV5-1 TGCGCCAGCAGCTTGCGGTTATCGAGTGACAGGGGCTTTGAGGGCTACACCTTC CASSLRLSSDRGFEGYTF
- TRBJ1-2 10 - TRBV29-1 TGCAGCGTTGTGAGCCTTGGCTACACCTTC CSVVSLGYTF
- TRBJ2-7 14 once TRBV3-1/TRBV3-2 TGTGCCAGCAGCCAGGGACAAAAGTCCTACGAGCAGTACTTC CASSQGQKSYEQYF
TRBD1 TRBJ2-1 14 - TRBV19 TGTGCCAGTAGTATGGTTCAGGGGGAAAGTGAGCAGTTCTTC CASSMVQGESEQFF
TRBD1 TRBJ2-7 15 - TRBV14 TGTGCCAGCAGCCAAGATCAAGGGACAGCCTACGAGCAGTACTTC CASSQDQGTAYEQYF
TRBD2 TRBJ2-2 16 - TRBV14 TGTGCCAGCAGCCAAGGGGGGACTAGGGGCACCGGGGAGCTGTTTTTT CASSQGGTRGTGELFF
- TRBJ2-5 15 - TRBV6-5 TGTGCCAGCAGTTACTCAGGCAGGGCTTTGGAGACCCAGTACTTC CASSYSGRALETQYF
- TRBJ2-7 12 few TRBV19 TGTGCCAGCGGCGAGGGCCACTACGAGCAGTACTTC CASGEGHYEQYF
- TRBJ2-1 14 - TRBV18 TGTGCCAGCTCACCACTAGCGGAGTACAATGAGCAGTTCTTC CASSPLAEYNEQFF
- TRBJ2-5 12 - TRBV7-2 TGTGCCAGCAGCTCCGGGCTCGGGGCCCAGTACTTC CASSSGLGAQYF
- TRBJ2-2 12 few TRBV5-6 TGTGCCAGCAGCTTGGCCACCGGGGAGCTGTTTTTT CASSLATGELFF
- TRBJ1-5 18 - TRBV4-1 TGCGCCAGCAGCCAAGCGGGGTCGAGCCTTCGCGGGAATCAGCCCCAGCATTTT CASSQAGSSLRGNQPQHF
- TRBJ2-1 20 - TRBV11-3 TGTGCCAGCAGCTTAGAATGGTATGTCAGTGGGAAGACCTCCTACAATGAGCAGTTCTTC CASSLEWYVSGKTSYNEQFF
TRBD1 TRBJ1-2 15 - TRBV5-4 TGTGCCAGCAGCGACCGGGACAGGGGAAACTATGGCTACACCTTC CASSDRDRGNYGYTF
- TRBJ1-1 15 - TRBV5-1 TGCGCCAGCAGCTTGGATGGGGAGATGAACACTGAAGCTTTCTTT CASSLDGEMNTEAFF
- TRBJ1-5 15 - TRBV28 TGTGCCAGCAGTTTCCCCGACAGATCTAATCAGCCCCAGCATTTT CASSFPDRSNQPQHF
- TRBJ1-5 14 once TRBV4-1 TGCGCCAGCAGCCAGTGGGACACCGATCAGCCCCAGCATTTT CASSQWDTDQPQHF